The subject of this entry is one T cell receptor (beta chain). The target antigen is unknown. Germline values: CDR1 ENHRY, CDR2 SYGVKD. CDR3 length: 13 residues. V lost 2 bases to trimming and J lost 2 bases, with 6 bases between them. The data were produced by immunoSEQ multiplex PCR, yet TCRdb's version contains in-frame clones alone and is incomplete. The sample contains 35,000 to 40,000 clones, 94% of which appear only once. This record belongs to a study of T cells in tuberculosis. As for the study in general: A South African cohort included IGRA-negative adolescents, latently infected IGRA-positive adolescents and adults with active tuberculosis. General study results and limits: Active tuberculosis alpha repertoires lay closer to GMM-specific TCRs than controls'.

Adolescents were screened for latent TB by skin test and IGRA. Each donor contributed 90,000 to 100,000 T cells on average, unsorted. The sample consisted of PBMCs. The source is a donor between 10 and 35 years old with latent tuberculosis or without tuberculosis infection. Some clones in this sample may be carry-over from other donors' samples. The rearrangement joins TRBV10-3 to TRBJ1-1; D remains ambiguous. The CDR3 DNA follows: TGTGCCATCAGTGAGACAGCCAACACTGAAGCTTTCTTT. Translating it yields CAISETANTEAFF.